These 5 T cell receptor beta chains came from one sample sequenced in a study of blood T cell repertoires in COVID-19. Some clones are missing from TCRdb's copy, which holds only in-frame ones; the method was immunoSEQ multiplex PCR. The sample lists approximately 150,000 clones, around 89% seen once, with less than 20% in the top ten. Input material: peripheral blood. These receptor sequences come from a middle-aged man with active or convalescent COVID-19.

This clone was seen a single time. The V and J genes are TRBV9 and TRBJ2-5, with D possibly matching TRBD2 (5 bases). The CDR3 covers 15 residues. Germline loops: CDR1 SGDLS, CDR2 YYNGEE. Trimming left V 3 bases short and J 0 bases short, with 12 bases between. CDR3 protein: CASSALPGYQETQYF. The CDR3 nucleotides are TGTGCCAGCAGCGCCCTCCCGGGGTACCAAGAGACCCAGTACTTC.

The V gene is TRBV5-5, the J gene TRBJ2-7; tentative D call: TRBD1 (5 bases). CDR1 is SGHKS and CDR2 is YYEKEE in the germline V gene (reference sequence). The CDR3 is 14 amino acids. Trimming cost V 1 base and J 1 base, with 9 bases left between them. The CDR3 region has the DNA TGTGCCAGCAGCTTGCAGAGACAGTCCTACGAGCAGTACTTC. Its translation: CASSLQRQSYEQYF.

This chain joins TRBV27 and TRBJ1-4; 7 nucleotides match TRBD1. The trim removed 5 bases at V and 0 bases at J, leaving 6 bases unmatched. Per the germline V gene, CDR1 is MNHEY and CDR2 is SMNVEV (reference sequence). The CDR3 spans 16 residues. This CDR3 is CASSRRTGTTNEKLFF. The CDR3, as DNA: TGTGCCAGCAGTAGACGGACAGGTACAACTAATGAAAAACTGTTTTTT.

This chain connects TRBV30 to TRBJ2-7, with D possibly TRBD2 on 6 matching bases. The CDR3 contains 15 residues. Deletions cut 3 bases from V and 1 base from J, with 16 bases between. CDR1 GTSNPN and CDR2 SVGIG come from the germline V gene (reference sequence). In nucleotides, the CDR3 is TGTGCCTGGAGGGGGGGACCTCGAATATCCTACGAGCAGTACTTC. Encoded protein: CAWRGGPRISYEQYF.

The chain carries TRBV24-1 and TRBJ2-3, with TRBD1 matching over 9 bases. V lost 5 bases and J lost 7; bases outside the gene matches: 12. The germline gives CDR1 KGHDR, CDR2 SFDVKD. This CDR3 has 16 residues. The CDR3 reads CATSAHTGGARNTQYF. Here the CDR3 DNA reads TGTGCCACCAGTGCTCATACAGGGGGCGCAAGAAATACGCAGTATTTT.